This note documents a single TCR beta chain sequence. This specimen belongs to a study of blood T cell repertoires in COVID-19. The data were produced by immunoSEQ multiplex PCR, yet TCRdb's version contains in-frame clones alone and is incomplete. The sample contains 200,000 to 300,000 clones, about 70% of which appear only once. CDR3 length equals 12 residues. Trimming removed 5 bases at V and 10 bases at J, with 12 bases between. CDR1 and CDR2 from the germline V gene are MNHEY and SVGEGT. The chain combines TRBV6-2 or TRBV6-3 with TRBJ2-1; maybe TRBD2 (5 bases). This TCR derives from a woman of 80 years or more with acute or convalescent COVID-19. Sequencing was performed on peripheral blood. CDR3 amino acids: CASSQTLAEQFF. DNA for the CDR3: TGTGCCAGCAGTCAGACCTTAGCGGAGCAGTTCTTC.